Below, 14 T cell receptor beta chains from the same sample are listed, as sequenced in a study of T cells in Graves' hyperthyroidism and ophthalmopathy. RNA transcripts were the template for amplifying TCR beta CDR3 regions. A set of HTBI primers served as the primers for a first-round RT-PCR of the TCR CDR3. TCRdb independently ran MiXCR on the multiplex PCR reads; one entry per CDR3 protein. The sample includes approximately 400,000 distinct CDR3 sequences, 15% to 18% of them seen just once. The sequencing sample was made of blood. All receptors come from a woman between 18 and 30 years old with Graves' hyperthyroidism.

This clonotype was found many times. The gene calls are TRBV6-1 and TRBJ2-3; D might be TRBD2 (6 bases). Germline values: CDR1 MNHNS, CDR2 SASEGT. This CDR3 has 14 residues. Deletions cut 5 bases from V and 2 bases from J, with 11 bases between. The DNA for the CDR3 is TGTGCCAGCAGTTCTAGCGCGACCACAGATACGCAGTATTTT. It encodes CASSSSATTDTQYF.

In this sample, this clonotype turned up a few times. The J gene is TRBJ2-2, the V gene TRBV9, with 10 bases that match TRBD2. The CDR3 has 16 amino acids. Germline CDR1 is SGDLS and CDR2 is YYNGEE. The junction had 7 bases not matched to a gene; V was cut back by 1 base and J by 7 bases. CDR3: CASSVSSGRASGELFF. CDR3 nucleotide sequence: TGTGCCAGCAGCGTATCCAGCGGGAGGGCCAGCGGGGAGCTGTTTTTT. Filled out from reference TRBV9 and TRBJ2-2, the complete variable domain reads DSGVTQTPKHLITATGQRVTLRCSPRSGDLSVYWYQQSLDQGLQFLIQYYNGEERAKGNILERFSAQQFPDLHSELNLSSLELGDSALYFCASSVSSGRASGELFFGEGSRLTVL.

At least ten counts were recorded for this clonotype. The chain has TRBV6-5 and TRBJ1-1; 7 nucleotides align to TRBD1. The germline V gene encodes CDR1 MNHEY and CDR2 SVGAGI. Unmatched junction bases numbered 4, after V lost 2 bases and J lost 1 base. The CDR3 is 15 residues long. Here the CDR3 DNA reads TGTGCCAGCAGTTACACTCGGACAGGGAACACTGAAGCTTTCTTT. It codes for CASSYTRTGNTEAFF.

A remark on this clonotype: A read error may be the cause here, since a much bigger clone is one base away. The V and J genes are TRBV9 and TRBJ2-1; D may be TRBD1 or TRBD2 (5 bases each). The CDR3 length is 17 residues. The V end was cut by 4 bases, the J end by 7 bases, with 24 bases between. Germline CDR1 and CDR2: SGDLS and YYNGEE. CDR3 bases: TGTGCCAGCAGCCCGTACGGAGCGGCCTATGGGGGTAATGAGCAGTTCTTC. Translation gives CASSPYGAAYGGNEQFF.

The table lists this clonotype with many counts. V gene TRBV20-1 combines with J gene TRBJ2-7; TRBD1 aligns across 9 bases. With 6 bases clipped from V and 2 bases from J, the junction kept 2 bases outside the gene matches. This CDR3 region has 12 residues. Per the germline V gene, CDR1 is DFQATT and CDR2 is SNEGSKA (reference sequence). CDR3 loop: CSARDRAYEQYF. CDR3 sequence (DNA): TGCAGTGCGCGGGACAGGGCCTACGAGCAGTACTTC.

This clonotype was detected ten times or more. This rearrangement joins TRBV4-1 to TRBJ2-5; TRBD2 is a possible D gene (5 bases). V was pared by 1 base and J by 4 bases, with 16 bases between. The V gene's germline CDR1 is MGHRA and CDR2 YSYEKL. CDR3 length: 16 residues. The CDR3 is CASSQGAGISLETQYF. The CDR3 nucleotides are TGCGCCAGCAGCCAAGGCGCGGGTATCAGCTTAGAGACCCAGTACTTC.

There are many counts of this clonotype. The chain recombines TRBV5-4 with TRBJ2-5; D is perhaps TRBD2 (5 bases). The CDR3 runs to 14 residues. Trimming cost V 4 bases and J 5 bases, with 15 bases left between them. Germline CDR1 and CDR2: SGHNT and YYREEE (reference sequence). The CDR3 coding sequence is TGTGCCAGCAGCCCGCCCGAAGGCGGGGAGACCCAGTACTTC. Its translation is CASSPPEGGETQYF.

The table lists this clonotype with many counts. This chain links TRBV5-1 with TRBJ2-3; D gene uncertain. This CDR3 contains 16 residues. The germline V gene has CDR1 SGHRS and CDR2 YFSETQ. The ends were cut back, 1 base at V and 0 bases at J, with 12 bases in the middle. CDR3 nucleotide sequence: TGCGCCAGCAGCTTGACACACCGAACTAGCACAGATACGCAGTATTTT. Amino acids: CASSLTHRTSTDTQYF.

Ten or more counts support this clonotype. The chain uses TRBV3-1 and TRBJ2-1, with a tentative D call TRBD2 (7 bases). Germline lookup yields CDR1 LGHDT and CDR2 YNNKEL (reference sequence). CDR3 length equals 18 residues. Trimming pared 1 base from V and 1 base from J, leaving 17 bases between. CDR3 DNA: TGTGCCAGCAGCCAAGCAGTGGGAGGGGGGGCTTCCTACAATGAGCAGTTCTTC. It yields the protein CASSQAVGGGASYNEQFF.

Concerning this clonotype itself: A much bigger clone sits one base away, suggesting this may be a read error. This CDR3 reads CAISEGDMETYEQYF. As DNA, the CDR3 is TGTGCCATCAGTGAGGGAGACATGGAGACCTACGAGCAGTACTTC. This chain uses TRBV10-3 with TRBJ2-7; D is ambiguous. Germline CDR1 ENHRY, CDR2 SYGVKD. The V end lost 2 bases, the J end lost 2 bases, and 13 bases lay between the germline ends. This CDR3 contains 15 residues.

This clonotype was seen repeatedly, ten times or more. The rearrangement links TRBV28 to TRBJ1-5; D unresolved. This CDR3 spans 16 amino acids. Trimming shortened V by 6 bases and J by 5 bases, and 20 bases separated the two germline ends. In germline, CDR1 is MDHEN, CDR2 SYDVKM. The CDR3 nucleotides are TGTGCCAGCAGGACGGGGTATGTGGGAGGGTATCAGCCCCAGCATTTT. Its translation is CASRTGYVGGYQPQHF.

Many counts were recorded for this clonotype. The chain joins TRBV30 to TRBJ2-4, with D possibly TRBD2 on 6 matching bases. The CDR3 contains 15 residues. Between the trimmed V and J ends, which lost 3 bases and 8 bases, there was a span of 20 bases. Germline assignment: CDR1 GTSNPN and CDR2 SVGIG (reference sequence). CDR3 coding DNA: TGTGCCTGGAGCGGATCCTACCTAGGCGGGGACATTCAGTACTTC. It translates to CAWSGSYLGGDIQYF.

In this sample, this clonotype turned up many times. The chain links TRBV7-9 to TRBJ2-1; 10 bases are shared with TRBD2. Germline assignment: CDR1 SEHNR and CDR2 FQNEAQ (reference sequence). This CDR3 is 16 amino acids long. V lost 5 bases, J lost 2 bases, and 6 bases stayed unmatched. DNA for the CDR3: TGTGCCAGCAGCCCCCTAGCGGGAGCAGCCTACAATGAGCAGTTCTTC. Translating it yields CASSPLAGAAYNEQFF.

This clonotype was detected ten times or more. CDR3 sequence: CASCVEETQYF. The CDR3 bases are TGTGCCAGCTGTGTAGAAGAGACCCAGTACTTC. The rearrangement joins TRBV3-1 to TRBJ2-5, with unresolved D. Germline CDR1 and CDR2: LGHDT and YNNKEL (reference sequence). CDR3 size: 11 residues. V was cut by 8 bases and J by 3 bases, with 7 bases left in between.